These T cell receptor beta chains were read from a single sample in a study of OX40 agonist ivuxolimab in advanced cancers. Some clones are missing from TCRdb's copy, which holds only in-frame ones; the method was immunoSEQ multiplex PCR. This table has under 90,000 clones, roughly 89% appearing once. The sample was CD4+ or CD8+ T cells sorted from blood, taken in a trial of the OX40 agonist ivuxolimab. The source of these receptors is an adult with an advanced solid tumor such as melanoma, head and neck, liver or kidney cancer. Each CDR3 is given with its conserved first and last residue. The order of the fields is clone size, D gene, J gene, V gene, CDR3 DNA, CDR3 protein. The D gene is left open where the match is weak. The listing skips clone size in some rows; elsewhere it reads once, few, many or a size class.

. | TRBD2 | TRBJ2-5 | TRBV11-3 | TGTGCCAGCAGCACAGGACTAGCGGGAGGGCCAGAGACCCAGTACTTC | CASSTGLAGGPETQYF
. | TRBD1 | TRBJ1-2 | TRBV28 | TGTGCCAGCAGTAGGGCCGGGACAGGAAACTATGGCTACACCTTC | CASSRAGTGNYGYTF
. | TRBD2 | TRBJ2-2 | TRBV10-2 | TGCGCCAGCGGGAGGGACCGAGTCAGCACCGGGGAGCTGTTTTTT | CASGRDRVSTGELFF
once | . | TRBJ2-7 | TRBV19 | TGTGCCAGTAGTATCCTTAGACTCTTCTCCTACGAGCAGTACTTC | CASSILRLFSYEQYF
few | . | TRBJ1-1 | TRBV2 | TGTGCCAGCAGTCCGTACACTGAAGCTTTCTTT | CASSPYTEAFF
. | . | TRBJ2-7 | TRBV1 | TGCACCAGCAGCGAAGGGGGCTTTGGGAAAGTTAACGAGCAGTACTTC | CTSSEGGFGKVNEQYF
. | TRBD1 | TRBJ2-6 | TRBV9 | TGTGCCAGCAGCGGCGGACAGGGGGCGGGCTCTGGGGCCAACGTCCTGACTTTC | CASSGGQGAGSGANVLTF
once | . | TRBJ1-1 | TRBV7-8 | TGTGCCAGCAGCTTAGTTGGGGTAAACACTGAAGCTTTCTTT | CASSLVGVNTEAFF
once | . | TRBJ1-2 | TRBV10-3 | TGTGCCATCAGTGAGGACGGAGGCTATGGCTACACCTTC | CAISEDGGYGYTF
. | . | TRBJ2-1 | TRBV19 | TGTGCCAGTAGTATAGATCATGGGACCGAATGGAGGTTCTACAATGAGCAGTTCTTC | CASSIDHGTEWRFYNEQFF
. | . | TRBJ1-5 | TRBV5-4 | TGTGCCAGCAGCTTGTACGGCGACAGAGGCCAGCATTTT | CASSLYGDRGQHF
. | TRBD2 | TRBJ2-1 | TRBV9 | TGTGCCAGCAGCGTAGCGGTAGCGGGGGGATTCAATGAGCAGTTCTTC | CASSVAVAGGFNEQFF
. | TRBD1 | TRBJ2-5 | TRBV5-1 | TGCGCCAGCACCGGGACAGGGTCGTACCAAGAGACCCAGTACTTC | CASTGTGSYQETQYF
. | . | TRBJ1-1 | TRBV7-9 | TGTGCCAGCAGCTTAATAGCGAACACTGAAGCTTTCTTT | CASSLIANTEAFF
. | TRBD2 | TRBJ2-7 | TRBV6-1 | TGTGCCAGCAGGATACTAGCGGGGGACCCCTACGAGCAGTACTTC | CASRILAGDPYEQYF
. | . | TRBJ2-5 | TRBV25-1 | TGTGCCAGCAGTGAATCACAAGGTTGGGAGACCCAGTACTTC | CASSESQGWETQYF
few | . | TRBJ2-7 | TRBV7-9 | TGTGCCAGCAGCTTAATCCCCTACGAGCAGTACTTC | CASSLIPYEQYF
. | TRBD1 | TRBJ1-6 | TRBV5-4 | TGTGCCAGCAGCCATGACAGGGGTTCCTATAATTCACCCCTCCACTTT | CASSHDRGSYNSPLHF
. | TRBD2 | TRBJ2-1 | TRBV7-3 | TGTGCCAGCAGCTTAGCGGGAGCCCCCTACAATGAGCAGTTCTTC | CASSLAGAPYNEQFF
. | . | TRBJ1-2 | TRBV6-1 | TGTGCCATCGAGGAGGACGGCAACTATGGCTACACCTTC | CAIEEDGNYGYTF
. | TRBD1 | TRBJ2-2 | TRBV27 | TGTGCCAGCAGTTATGGACAGGAACCAACGAACACCGGGGAGCTGTTTTTT | CASSYGQEPTNTGELFF
. | . | TRBJ1-3 | TRBV6-5 | TGTGCCAGCAGTTACTCGTGGGGAGTGGGAAACACCATATATTTT | CASSYSWGVGNTIYF
. | TRBD1 | TRBJ1-4 | TRBV5-1 | TGCGCCAGCAGCCTAGAGACAGGGGTGGAAAAACTGTTTTTT | CASSLETGVEKLFF
. | TRBD1 | TRBJ1-2 | TRBV27 | TGTGCCAGCAGGCCACAGGGGGCGCGGGGCTACACCTTC | CASRPQGARGYTF
few | . | TRBJ2-5 | TRBV7-2 | TGTGCCAGCAGCTTCGGTGCAGGGGGGCAAGAGACCCAGTACTTC | CASSFGAGGQETQYF
. | TRBD2 | TRBJ2-3 | TRBV11-2 | TGTGCCAGCAGCCCCCTTAGCGGGAGGGTCCCAGATACGCAGTATTTT | CASSPLSGRVPDTQYF
. | . | TRBJ1-5 | TRBV28 | TGTGCCAGCAGTTTCCAAAGACAGCCCCAGCATTTT | CASSFQRQPQHF
. | . | TRBJ1-1 | TRBV6-6 | TGTGCCAGCAGTAGGGAGGGATTGAACACTGAAGCTTTCTTT | CASSREGLNTEAFF
. | . | TRBJ1-1 | TRBV9 | TGTGCCAGCAGCCCCCCCGACGGGAACACTGAAGCTTTCTTT | CASSPPDGNTEAFF
. | TRBD2 | TRBJ2-7 | TRBV15 | TGTGCCACCAGCAGAGATCGCGCTAGCGGGATCTACGAGCAGTACTTC | CATSRDRASGIYEQYF
. | TRBD1 | TRBJ2-7 | TRBV10-3 | TGTGCCATCAGGAGAAGGACAGGGTCCGGCGAGCAGTACTTC | CAIRRRTGSGEQYF
once | . | TRBJ1-1 | TRBV23-1 | TGCGCCAGCAGTCTCCCAAGGAAAGACTCGGCTTTCTTT | CASSLPRKDSAFF
. | . | TRBJ1-1 | TRBV20-1 | TGCAGTGGTCAGGGGAACACTGAAGCTTTCTTT | CSGQGNTEAFF
. | TRBD1 | TRBJ2-5 | TRBV2 | TGTGCCAGCAGTAAGGACAGGGGGGATAAAGAGACCCAGTACTTC | CASSKDRGDKETQYF
once | . | TRBJ2-2 | TRBV7-9 | TGTGCCAGCAGCGGACAGTCTTTGGGCACCGGGGAGCTGTTTTTT | CASSGQSLGTGELFF
. | TRBD1 | TRBJ2-6 | TRBV5-1 | TGCGCCAGCGACAGGGGGTCTGGGGCCAACGTCCTGACTTTC | CASDRGSGANVLTF
once | . | TRBJ2-7 | TRBV19 | TGTGCCAGTAGCGGATATTCCTACGAGCAGTACTTC | CASSGYSYEQYF